This passage covers 22 T cell receptor beta chains from one sample sequenced in a study of blood T cells in healthy people across ages. The authors ran a second PCR of 7 to 11 cycles using a sample-barcoded 5' primer and a J-beta primer mix. One entry per CDR3 protein results from TCRdb running MiXCR on the 5' RACE reads. The table shows 750,000 to 950,000 distinct CDR3 sequences, with 29% occurring only once. The sample also formed part of further work on T cells of mothers and their children.

Source material: blood. The receptors stem from a middle-aged woman in good health.

This clonotype appeared a single time. A much larger clone is a single base away; this may be a read error. The chain uses TRBV6-6 and TRBJ2-5, with 7 bases aligning to TRBD1. Germline V gives CDR1 MNHNY, CDR2 SVGAGI (reference sequence). The CDR3 runs to 15 residues. With 4 bases clipped from V and 11 bases from J, the junction kept 16 bases outside the gene matches. CDR3 protein: CASSWTDRQNNEQYF. DNA for the CDR3: TGTGCCAGCAGTTGGACGGACAGGCAGAACAATGAGCAGTACTTC.

The chain combines TRBV15 with TRBJ2-2; 8 bases are shared with TRBD2. V lost 0 bases, J lost 13 bases, and 13 bases stayed unmatched. The CDR3 has 16 residues. Germline CDR1 is LNHNV and CDR2 is YYDKDF (reference sequence). The CDR3 spells CATSRDLGGVGEVLFF. The CDR3, as DNA: TGTGCCACCAGCAGAGATCTCGGGGGGGTGGGAGAGGTGCTGTTTTTT.

With regard to this clonotype: A junction end diverges from the germline sequence, so it may reflect a read error. The chain employs TRBV28 and TRBJ2-5; 9 bases agree with TRBD1. Germline CDR1 and CDR2: MDHEN and SYDVKM. This CDR3 has 14 residues. The CDR3 nucleotides read TGTGCCAGCAGCTGGGACAGGGTCCAAGAGGCCCAGTACTTC. It encodes CASSWDRVQEAQYF.

This clonotype was detected only a few times. The CDR3 region has the DNA TGCGCCAGCAGCTTGGGGGGACAGAGCACAGATACGCAGTATTTT. This encodes CASSLGGQSTDTQYF. The chain employs TRBV5-1 and TRBJ2-3; 7 nucleotides agree with TRBD1. The CDR3 has 15 amino acids. The germline V gene encodes CDR1 SGHRS and CDR2 YFSETQ. V was clipped by 0 bases and J by 0 bases; unmatched bases: 1.

About this clonotype: Given a much more abundant clone one base away, this may be a read error. This sequence joins TRBV28 and TRBJ2-1, with D perhaps matching TRBD1 (5 bases). The DNA end is more similar to TRBJ2-7, so the J call may be wrong. The germline V gene has CDR1 MDHEN and CDR2 SYDVKM. This CDR3 has 14 amino acids. CDR3 loop: CASSLDQGYNEQYF. DNA for the CDR3: TGTGCCAGCAGTTTAGACCAGGGCTACAATGAGCAGTACTTC.

V and J are TRBV11-2 and TRBJ1-1; 8 bases are shared with TRBD1. Looked up from germline, CDR1 is SGHAT and CDR2 is FQNNGV. Trimming at V came to 5 bases and at J to 4 bases, leaving 6 bases not matched to a gene. The CDR3 covers 14 residues. The CDR3: CASSPFTGGTEAFF. In DNA, the CDR3 is TGTGCCAGCAGCCCGTTCACAGGGGGCACTGAAGCTTTCTTT.

V is TRBV20-1 and J is TRBJ1-2; D uncertain. Per germline, CDR1 DFQATT and CDR2 SNEGSKA (reference sequence). Trimming pared 3 bases from V and 8 bases from J, leaving 19 bases between. CDR3 length: 14 amino acids. This CDR3 is CSASDQSPAGGYTF. The CDR3 nucleotides read TGCAGTGCTAGTGATCAGTCCCCTGCCGGGGGCTACACCTTC.

This clonotype occurred a few times. CDR3 amino acids: CASSLQGRELFF. For the CDR3, the DNA is TGTGCCAGCAGCTTACAGGGGAGGGAGCTGTTTTTT. This chain joins TRBV7-2 and TRBJ2-2, with D possibly being TRBD1 (6 bases). V lost 2 bases and J lost 9, with 7 bases in between. The CDR3 is made up of 12 amino acids. The V gene's germline CDR1 is SGHTA and CDR2 FQGNSA. Drawing the rest from reference TRBV7-2 and TRBJ2-2, the complete variable domain is GAGVSQSPSNKVTEKGKDVELRCDPISGHTALYWYRQSLGQGLEFLIYFQGNSAPDKSGLPSDRFSAERTGGSVSTLTIQRTQQEDSAVYLCASSLQGRELFFGEGSRLTVL.

The rearrangement joins TRBV9 to TRBJ1-2; 8 bases match TRBD1. V shed 4 bases, J shed 8 bases, and the junction held 7 bases outside the gene matches. There are 13 residues in the CDR3. CDR1 is SGDLS, CDR2 YYNGEE, per germline. DNA of the CDR3: TGTGCCAGCAGCCCAGGGGGCAGGGTAGGCTACACCTTC. Protein product: CASSPGGRVGYTF.

This clonotype occurred a few times. This rearrangement joins TRBV5-5 to TRBJ2-7, with D perhaps matching TRBD1 (5 bases). V was cut by 2 bases and J by 6 bases, with 15 bases left in between. Germline assignment: CDR1 SGHKS and CDR2 YYEKEE (reference sequence). CDR3 length: 14 residues. The CDR3 region is CASSFSNQGFEQYF. The CDR3 DNA follows: TGTGCCAGCAGCTTTTCCAATCAGGGTTTCGAGCAGTACTTC.

This chain links TRBV2 with TRBJ2-6; D may correspond to TRBD1 or TRBD2 (5 bases each). Germline V gene sequence: CDR1 SNHLY, CDR2 FYNNEI. With 6 bases removed from V and 2 bases from J, the gap between germline ends came to 14 bases. This CDR3 has 16 residues. CDR3: CASRRGAQTGANVLTF. The CDR3 nucleotides read TGTGCCAGCAGGAGGGGAGCCCAAACTGGGGCCAACGTCCTGACTTTC.

Many counts were recorded for this clonotype. V and J are TRBV4-1 and TRBJ2-7; 9 nucleotides agree with TRBD1. The CDR3 contains 15 residues. The germline V gene encodes CDR1 MGHRA and CDR2 YSYEKL. The V segment lost 4 bases and the J segment 2 bases; nucleotides outside the gene matches: 6. For the CDR3, the DNA is TGCGCCAGCAGCCTCCGGGACAGGGCGCCCTACGAGCAGTACTTC. It codes for CASSLRDRAPYEQYF.

This clonotype was seen a handful of times. The junction shows a germline mismatch at one end, possibly a read error. The V and J genes are TRBV6-6 and TRBJ1-5; 7 positions match TRBD1. The CDR3 has 17 amino acids. The germline V gene has CDR1 MNHNY and CDR2 SVGAGI (reference sequence). The CDR3 DNA is TGTGCCAGCAAACTCACAGGGGCCGGGGGAAGCAATCACCCCCAGCATTTT. Protein: CASKLTGAGGSNHPQHF.

This clonotype has just a few counts. The V gene is TRBV7-2, the J gene TRBJ2-1; no reliable D call. V was clipped by 7 bases and J by 7 bases, with 20 bases between them. Germline lookup yields CDR1 SGHTA and CDR2 FQGNSA. The CDR3 is made up of 15 amino acids. This CDR3 is CASNFVVPAWNEQFF. The CDR3 bases are TGTGCCAGCAACTTCGTGGTCCCAGCATGGAATGAGCAGTTCTTC. The full variable domain, its missing parts supplied by reference TRBV7-2 and TRBJ2-1, is GAGVSQSPSNKVTEKGKDVELRCDPISGHTALYWYRQSLGQGLEFLIYFQGNSAPDKSGLPSDRFSAERTGGSVSTLTIQRTQQEDSAVYLCASNFVVPAWNEQFFGPGTRLTVL.

This clonotype was found a few times. This sequence joins TRBV4-2 and TRBJ1-2; D gene uncertain. Trimming pared 0 bases from V and 4 bases from J, leaving 12 bases between. CDR3 size: 15 residues. CDR1 LGHNA and CDR2 YNFKEQ come from the germline V gene. The CDR3 loop reads CASSQETPRGYGYTF. In DNA, the CDR3 is TGTGCCAGCAGCCAAGAAACGCCTAGAGGCTATGGCTACACCTTC.

A remark on this clonotype: One end of the junction varies from germline; a read error may be responsible. The rearrangement links TRBV7-2 to TRBJ2-1, with 13 bases lining up with TRBD2. The CDR3 sequence is 15 residues long. Germline-derived CDR1 and CDR2 are SGHTA and FQGNSA. CDR3 DNA sequence: TGTGCCAGCAGCGTACTAGCGGGGGGGTACAATGAGCGGTTCTTC. Encoded protein: CASSVLAGGYNERFF.

The chain carries TRBV6-5 and TRBJ1-2; no reliable D call. There are 16 residues in the CDR3. The germline gives CDR1 MNHEY, CDR2 SVGAGI. V was cut by 5 bases and J by 0 bases, with 16 bases left in between. The CDR3 sequence is CASSRYPRVANYGYTF. DNA of the CDR3: TGTGCCAGCAGTCGATACCCCCGGGTGGCTAACTATGGCTACACCTTC.

J is TRBJ1-2 and V is TRBV7-2, with D possibly matching TRBD1 (5 bases). The CDR3 spans 15 residues. The V end lost 5 bases, the J end lost 0 bases, and 13 bases lay between the germline ends. The V gene's germline CDR1 is SGHTA and CDR2 FQGNSA. For the CDR3, the DNA is TGTGCCAGCAGCCCCGGGCGGGACGCTAACTATGGCTACACCTTC. This translates into CASSPGRDANYGYTF.

This clonotype came up a few times. The V gene is TRBV30, the J gene TRBJ2-6; D remains ambiguous. Germline V lookup: CDR1 GTSNPN, CDR2 SVGIG (reference sequence). The CDR3 consists of 16 residues. Trimming stripped 6 bases from V and 0 bases from J, with 15 bases between. CDR3 protein: CACPHEWISGANVLTF. For the CDR3, the DNA is TGTGCCTGCCCCCACGAATGGATCTCTGGGGCCAACGTCCTGACTTTC.

The chain recombines TRBV7-6 with TRBJ2-3, with D unresolved. The germline V gene has CDR1 SGHVS and CDR2 FNYEAQ. The CDR3 sequence is 14 residues long. Trimming stripped 1 base from V and 5 bases from J, with 10 bases between. The CDR3 is CASSLGPSVDTQYF. CDR3 nucleotides: TGTGCCAGCAGCTTAGGACCCTCAGTAGATACGCAGTATTTT.

This clonotype was picked up many times. The V and J genes are TRBV12-3 or TRBV12-4 and TRBJ2-5, with D uncertain. The CDR3 consists of 13 residues. V gave up 2 bases and J gave up 5 bases, with 9 bases separating them. CDR3 DNA sequence: TGTGCCAGCAGTTTATCCCCCTTGGAGACCCAGTACTTC. Residues: CASSLSPLETQYF.

This chain joins TRBV30 and TRBJ2-7; D is perhaps TRBD2 (6 bases). CDR1 is GTSNPN and CDR2 is SVGIG in the germline V gene (reference sequence). The germline V and J ends were trimmed by 2 bases and 1 base, with 12 bases remaining between them. This CDR3 has 14 amino acids. The CDR3, as DNA: TGTGCCTGGAGTATTGGGCGGGGTTCCTACGAGCAGTACTTC. It translates to CAWSIGRGSYEQYF.